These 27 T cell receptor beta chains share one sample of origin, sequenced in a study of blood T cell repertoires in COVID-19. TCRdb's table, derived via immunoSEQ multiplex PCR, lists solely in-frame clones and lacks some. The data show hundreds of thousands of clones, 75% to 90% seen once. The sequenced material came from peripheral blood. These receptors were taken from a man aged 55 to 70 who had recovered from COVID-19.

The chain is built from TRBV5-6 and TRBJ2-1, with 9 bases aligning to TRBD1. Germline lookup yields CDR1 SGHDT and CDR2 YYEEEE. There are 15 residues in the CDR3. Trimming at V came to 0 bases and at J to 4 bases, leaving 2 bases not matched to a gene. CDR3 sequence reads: CASSLGTGVYNEQFF. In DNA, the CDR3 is TGTGCCAGCAGCTTGGGGACAGGGGTGTACAATGAGCAGTTCTTC.

The CDR3 nucleotides read TGTGCCAGCAGGGACAGGGGGCGAGGTAATTCACCCCTCCACTTT. The encoded protein is CASRDRGRGNSPLHF. The chain carries TRBV3-1 (or the pseudogene TRBV3-2) and TRBJ1-6, with 11 bases fitting TRBD1. This CDR3 region has 15 residues. Trimming at V came to 6 bases and at J to 6 bases, leaving 4 bases not matched to a gene. Looked up from germline, CDR1 is LGHDT and CDR2 is YNNKEL (reference sequence).

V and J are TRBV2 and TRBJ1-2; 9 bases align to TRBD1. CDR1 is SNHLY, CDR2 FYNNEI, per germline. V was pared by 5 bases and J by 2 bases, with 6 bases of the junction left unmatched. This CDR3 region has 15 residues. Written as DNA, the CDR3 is TGTGCCAGCAGTCAAGAACAGGGGGCGAACTATGGCTACACCTTC. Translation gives CASSQEQGANYGYTF.

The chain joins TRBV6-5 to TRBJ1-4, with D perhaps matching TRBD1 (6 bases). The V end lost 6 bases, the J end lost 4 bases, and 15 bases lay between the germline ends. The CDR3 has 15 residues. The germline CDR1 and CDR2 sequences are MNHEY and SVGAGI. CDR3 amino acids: CASRKRDIDNEKLFF. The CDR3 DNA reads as TGTGCCAGCAGGAAACGGGACATTGATAATGAAAAACTGTTTTTT.

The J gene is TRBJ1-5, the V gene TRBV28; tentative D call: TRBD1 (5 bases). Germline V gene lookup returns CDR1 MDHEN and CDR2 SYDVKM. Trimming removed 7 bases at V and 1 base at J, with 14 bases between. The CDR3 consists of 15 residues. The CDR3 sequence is CASTQGGASNQPQHF. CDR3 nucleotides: TGTGCCAGCACCCAAGGAGGGGCGAGCAATCAGCCCCAGCATTTT.

DNA of the CDR3: TGTGCCAGCAGTGAAGGCGGGGCGAGGGATACGCAGTATTTT. This gives the protein CASSEGGARDTQYF. The J gene is TRBJ2-3, the V gene TRBV6-1, with a possible D match to TRBD2 (6 bases). V shed 1 base and J shed 6 bases, with 11 bases lying between them. Looked up from germline, CDR1 is MNHNS and CDR2 is SASEGT. The CDR3 extends over 14 amino acids.

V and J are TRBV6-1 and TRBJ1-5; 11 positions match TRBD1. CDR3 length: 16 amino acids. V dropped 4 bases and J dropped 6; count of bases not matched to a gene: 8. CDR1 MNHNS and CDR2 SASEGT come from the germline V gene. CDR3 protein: CASSGRDRGTIQPQHF. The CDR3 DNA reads TGTGCCAGCAGTGGACGGGACAGGGGGACCATTCAGCCCCAGCATTTT.

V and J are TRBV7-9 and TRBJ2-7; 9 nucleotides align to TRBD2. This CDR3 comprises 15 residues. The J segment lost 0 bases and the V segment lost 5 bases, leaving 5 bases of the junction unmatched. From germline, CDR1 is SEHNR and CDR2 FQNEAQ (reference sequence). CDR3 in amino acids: CASSGGLASSYEQYF. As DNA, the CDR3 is TGTGCCAGCAGCGGTGGACTAGCGAGCTCCTACGAGCAGTACTTC.

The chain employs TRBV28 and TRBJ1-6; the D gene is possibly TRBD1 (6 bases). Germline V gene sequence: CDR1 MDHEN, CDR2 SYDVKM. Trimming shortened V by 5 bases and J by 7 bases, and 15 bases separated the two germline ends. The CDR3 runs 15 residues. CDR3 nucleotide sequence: TGTGCCAGCAGTGGCGGGGGCGTTGGGAATTCACCCCTCCACTTT. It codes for CASSGGGVGNSPLHF.

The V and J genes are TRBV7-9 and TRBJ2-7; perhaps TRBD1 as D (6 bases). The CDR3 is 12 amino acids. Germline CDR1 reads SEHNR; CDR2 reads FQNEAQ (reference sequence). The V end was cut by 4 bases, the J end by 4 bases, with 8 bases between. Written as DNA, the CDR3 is TGTGCCAGCAGCTCCAGGGGTTACGAGCAGTACTTC. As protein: CASSSRGYEQYF.

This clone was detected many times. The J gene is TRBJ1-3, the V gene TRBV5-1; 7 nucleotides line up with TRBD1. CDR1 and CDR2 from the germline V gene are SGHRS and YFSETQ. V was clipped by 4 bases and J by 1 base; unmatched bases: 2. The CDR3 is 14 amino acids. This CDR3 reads CASSQGGSGNTIYF. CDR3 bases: TGCGCCAGCAGCCAGGGGGGTTCTGGAAACACCATATATTTT.

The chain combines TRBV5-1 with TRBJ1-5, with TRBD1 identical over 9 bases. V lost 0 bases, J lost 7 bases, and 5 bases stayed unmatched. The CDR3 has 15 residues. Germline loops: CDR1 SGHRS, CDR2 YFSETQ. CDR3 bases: TGCGCCAGCAGCTTGGGGACAGGGGATGGACAGCCCCAGCATTTT. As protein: CASSLGTGDGQPQHF.

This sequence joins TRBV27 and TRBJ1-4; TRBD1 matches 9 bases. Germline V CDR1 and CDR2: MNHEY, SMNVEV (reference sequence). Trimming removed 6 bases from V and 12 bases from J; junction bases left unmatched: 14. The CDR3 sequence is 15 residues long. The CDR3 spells CASRLTGQGSLELFF. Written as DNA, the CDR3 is TGTGCCAGCAGACTGACGGGACAGGGTTCTCTCGAACTGTTTTTT.

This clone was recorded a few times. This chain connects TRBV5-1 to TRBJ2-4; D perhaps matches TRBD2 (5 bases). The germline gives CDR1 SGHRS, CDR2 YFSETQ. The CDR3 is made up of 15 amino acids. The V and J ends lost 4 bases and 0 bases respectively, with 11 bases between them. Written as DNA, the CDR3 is TGCGCCAGCAGCCCGGGCGGACTAGCCAAAAACATTCAGTACTTC. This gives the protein CASSPGGLAKNIQYF.

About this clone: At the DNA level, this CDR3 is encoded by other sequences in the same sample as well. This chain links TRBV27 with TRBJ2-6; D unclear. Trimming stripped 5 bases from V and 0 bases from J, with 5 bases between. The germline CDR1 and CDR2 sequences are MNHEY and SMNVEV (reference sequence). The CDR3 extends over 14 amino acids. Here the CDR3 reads CASSLSSGANVLTF. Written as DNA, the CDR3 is TGTGCCAGCAGTCTTAGCTCTGGGGCCAACGTCCTGACTTTC.

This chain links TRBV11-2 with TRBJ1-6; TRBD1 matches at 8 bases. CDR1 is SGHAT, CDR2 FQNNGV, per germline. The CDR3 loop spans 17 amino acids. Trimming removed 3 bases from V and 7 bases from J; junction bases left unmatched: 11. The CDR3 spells CASSFLGGQAGNSPLHF. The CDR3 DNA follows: TGTGCCAGCAGCTTTCTAGGGGGACAGGCCGGCAATTCACCCCTCCACTTT.

CDR3 loop: CASSLNRGLNTEAFF. CDR3 bases: TGCGCCAGCAGCTTAAACAGGGGGCTGAACACTGAAGCTTTCTTT. The chain carries TRBV5-1 and TRBJ1-1, with 9 bases lining up with TRBD1. The V segment lost 2 bases and the J segment 0 bases; nucleotides outside the gene matches: 2. CDR1 is SGHRS, CDR2 YFSETQ, per germline. There are 15 residues in the CDR3. The whole variable domain, remainder taken from reference TRBV5-1 and TRBJ1-1, is KAGVTQTPRYLIKTRGQQVTLSCSPISGHRSVSWYQQTPGQGLQFLFEYFSETQRNKGNFPGRFSGRQFSNSRSEMNVSTLELGDSALYLCASSLNRGLNTEAFFGQGTRLTVV.

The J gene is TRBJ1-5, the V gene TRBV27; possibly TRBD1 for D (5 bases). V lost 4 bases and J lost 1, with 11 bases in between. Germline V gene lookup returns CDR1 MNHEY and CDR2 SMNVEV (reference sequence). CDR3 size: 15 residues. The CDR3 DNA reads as TGTGCCAGCAGTTCCCGGGGGATAAGCAATCAGCCCCAGCATTTT. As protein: CASSSRGISNQPQHF.

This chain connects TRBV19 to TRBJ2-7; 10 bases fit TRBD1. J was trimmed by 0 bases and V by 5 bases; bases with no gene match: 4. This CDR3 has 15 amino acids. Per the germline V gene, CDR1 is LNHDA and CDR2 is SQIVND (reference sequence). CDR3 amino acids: CASSVGQGSSYEQYF. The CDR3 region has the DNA TGTGCCAGTAGTGTGGGACAGGGGTCCTCCTACGAGCAGTACTTC.

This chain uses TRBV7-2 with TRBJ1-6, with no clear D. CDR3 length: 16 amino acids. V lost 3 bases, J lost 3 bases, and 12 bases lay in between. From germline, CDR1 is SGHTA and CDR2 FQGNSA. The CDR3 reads CASSFERGIYNSPLHF. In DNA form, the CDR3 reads TGTGCCAGCAGCTTCGAACGGGGAATCTATAATTCACCCCTCCACTTT.

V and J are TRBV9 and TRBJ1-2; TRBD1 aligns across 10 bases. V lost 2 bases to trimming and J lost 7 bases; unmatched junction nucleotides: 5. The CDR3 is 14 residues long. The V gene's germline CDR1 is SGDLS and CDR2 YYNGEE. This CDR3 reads CASSVGTGDLGYTF. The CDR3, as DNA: TGTGCCAGCAGCGTTGGGACAGGGGATCTTGGCTACACCTTC.

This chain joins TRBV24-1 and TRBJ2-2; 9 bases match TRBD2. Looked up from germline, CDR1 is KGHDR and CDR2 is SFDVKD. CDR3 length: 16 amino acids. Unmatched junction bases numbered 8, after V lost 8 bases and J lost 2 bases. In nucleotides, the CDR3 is TGTGCCACCATGGGACCTAGCGGGAAAAACACCGGGGAGCTGTTTTTT. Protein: CATMGPSGKNTGELFF.

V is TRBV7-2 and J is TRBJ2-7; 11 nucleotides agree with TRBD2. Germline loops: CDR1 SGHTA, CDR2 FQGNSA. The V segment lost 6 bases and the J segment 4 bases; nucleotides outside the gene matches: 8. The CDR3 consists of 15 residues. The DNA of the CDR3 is TGTGCCAGCAGTCAAGCCGGGACTAGCGGATACGAGCAGTACTTC. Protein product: CASSQAGTSGYEQYF.

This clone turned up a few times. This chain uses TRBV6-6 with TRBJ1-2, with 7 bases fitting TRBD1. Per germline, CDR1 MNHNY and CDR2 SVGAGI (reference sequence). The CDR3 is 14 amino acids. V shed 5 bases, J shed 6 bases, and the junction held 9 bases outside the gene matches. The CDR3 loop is CASSTQGVTHGYTF. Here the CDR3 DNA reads TGTGCCAGCAGTACTCAGGGGGTGACGCATGGCTACACCTTC.

Here the CDR3 reads CASSQGGHLNQPQHF. CDR3 sequence (DNA): TGCGCCAGCAGCCAAGGCGGACACCTGAATCAGCCCCAGCATTTT. The chain carries TRBV4-1 and TRBJ1-5; TRBD1 might be the D (5 bases). Germline V gene data show CDR1 as MGHRA and CDR2 as YSYEKL. CDR3 length: 15 amino acids. Deletions cut 1 base from V and 4 bases from J, with 11 bases between.

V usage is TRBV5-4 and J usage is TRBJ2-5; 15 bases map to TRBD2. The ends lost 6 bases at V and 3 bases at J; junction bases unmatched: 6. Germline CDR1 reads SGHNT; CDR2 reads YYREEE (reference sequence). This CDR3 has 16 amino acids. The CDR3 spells CASTGLAGGEKETQYF. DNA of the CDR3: TGTGCCAGCACGGGACTAGCGGGAGGCGAGAAAGAGACCCAGTACTTC.

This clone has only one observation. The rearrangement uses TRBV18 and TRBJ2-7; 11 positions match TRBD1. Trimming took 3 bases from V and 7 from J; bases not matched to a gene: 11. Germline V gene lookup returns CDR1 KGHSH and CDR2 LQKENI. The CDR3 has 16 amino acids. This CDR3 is CASSPQDRGPSGEQYF. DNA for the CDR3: TGTGCCAGCTCACCTCAGGACAGGGGGCCATCGGGTGAGCAGTACTTC.